This TCR beta chain stems from a study of Ad26.COV2.S vaccination and SARS-CoV-2 variants. Study details: Donor got 5x10^10 or 1x10^11 viral particles of Ad26.COV2.S.

The CDR3 is made up of 15 amino acids. The germline gives CDR1 MDHEN, CDR2 SYDVKM. With 2 bases removed from V and 4 bases from J, the gap between germline ends came to 11 bases. The assay was immunoSEQ multiplex PCR, and TCRdb's table has in-frame clones only and misses some. The sample records more than 300,000 clones, around nine tenths being singletons. As for treatment: 15 to 20 received Ad26.COV2.S at low or high dose, single or two shots; about 5 received placebo; per-sample allocation not given. Samples analyzed were those drawn on day 63 after the first vaccine or placebo injection. This TCR came from a person between 18 and 65 years old who received the Ad26.COV2.S COVID-19 vaccine or a placebo. Sample: peripheral blood, taken in a trial of Ad26.COV2.S vaccine versus placebo. The genes are TRBV28 and TRBJ2-2; D gene unclear. CDR3 nucleotide sequence: TGTGCCAGCAGTTTAGTCGTTACGGTCACCGGGGAGCTGTTTTTT. Translating it yields CASSLVVTVTGELFF.